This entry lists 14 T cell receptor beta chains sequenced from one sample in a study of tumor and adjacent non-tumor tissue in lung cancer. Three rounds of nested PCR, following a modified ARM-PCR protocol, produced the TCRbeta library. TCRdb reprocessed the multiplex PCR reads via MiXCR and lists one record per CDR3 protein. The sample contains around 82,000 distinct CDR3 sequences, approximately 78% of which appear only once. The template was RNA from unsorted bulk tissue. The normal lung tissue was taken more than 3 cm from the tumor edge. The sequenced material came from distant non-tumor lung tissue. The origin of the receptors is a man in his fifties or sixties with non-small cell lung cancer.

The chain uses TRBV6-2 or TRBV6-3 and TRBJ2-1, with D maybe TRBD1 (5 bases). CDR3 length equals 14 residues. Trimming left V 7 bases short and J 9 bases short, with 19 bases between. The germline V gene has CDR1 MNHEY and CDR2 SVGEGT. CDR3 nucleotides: TGTGCCAGCACCGACCGGACATCCCACAGTGAGCAGTTCTTC. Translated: CASTDRTSHSEQFF.

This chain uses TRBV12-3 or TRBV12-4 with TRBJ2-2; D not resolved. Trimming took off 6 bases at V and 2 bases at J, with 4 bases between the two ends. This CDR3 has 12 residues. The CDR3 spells CASSLNTGELFF. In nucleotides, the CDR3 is TGTGCCAGCAGCCTCAACACCGGGGAGCTGTTTTTT.

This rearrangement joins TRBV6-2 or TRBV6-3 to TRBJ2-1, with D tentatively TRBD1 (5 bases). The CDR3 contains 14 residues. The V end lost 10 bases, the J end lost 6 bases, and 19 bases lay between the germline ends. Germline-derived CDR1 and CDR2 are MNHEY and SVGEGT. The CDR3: CAITDLTARNEQFF. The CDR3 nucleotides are TGTGCCATCACCGACTTGACAGCCCGCAATGAGCAGTTCTTC.

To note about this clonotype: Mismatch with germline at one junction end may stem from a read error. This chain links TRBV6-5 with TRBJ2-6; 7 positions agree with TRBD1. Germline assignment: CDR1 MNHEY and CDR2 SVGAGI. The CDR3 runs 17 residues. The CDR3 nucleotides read TGTGCCAGCAGTTTCGGGACAGTTGGCTCTGGGGCCAACGCCCTGACTTTC. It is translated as CASSFGTVGSGANALTF.

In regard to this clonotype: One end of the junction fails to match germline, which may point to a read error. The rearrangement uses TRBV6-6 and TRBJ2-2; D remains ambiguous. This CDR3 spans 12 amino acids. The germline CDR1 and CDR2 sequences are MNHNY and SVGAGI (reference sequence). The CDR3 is CVSTERTGELFF. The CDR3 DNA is TGTGTCAGCACTGAACGAACCGGGGAGCTGTTTTTT.

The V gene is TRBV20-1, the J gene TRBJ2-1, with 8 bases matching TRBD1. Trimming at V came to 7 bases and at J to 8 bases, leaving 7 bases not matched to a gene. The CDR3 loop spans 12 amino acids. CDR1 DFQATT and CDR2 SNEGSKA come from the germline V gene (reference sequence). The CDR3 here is CSGRDRTDEQFF. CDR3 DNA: TGCAGTGGTAGGGACAGGACAGATGAGCAGTTCTTC.

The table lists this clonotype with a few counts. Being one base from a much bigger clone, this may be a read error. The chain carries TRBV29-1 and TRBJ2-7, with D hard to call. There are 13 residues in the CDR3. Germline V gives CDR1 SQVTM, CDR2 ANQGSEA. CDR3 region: CSVPLAGPYVQYF. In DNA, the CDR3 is TGCAGCGTTCCTCTGGCCGGGCCCTACGTGCAGTACTTC.

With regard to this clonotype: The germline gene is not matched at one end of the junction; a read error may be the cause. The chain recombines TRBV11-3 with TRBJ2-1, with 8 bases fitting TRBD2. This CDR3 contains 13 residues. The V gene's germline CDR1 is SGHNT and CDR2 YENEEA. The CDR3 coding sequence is TGTGCCAGCAGCTACGGGAGGGCCAGTGAGCAGATCTTC. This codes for CASSYGRASEQIF.

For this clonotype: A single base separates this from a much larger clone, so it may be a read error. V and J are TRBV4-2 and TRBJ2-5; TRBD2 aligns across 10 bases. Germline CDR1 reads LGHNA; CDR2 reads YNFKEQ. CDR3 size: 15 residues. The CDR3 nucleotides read TGTGCCAGCAGCCCGGGGACTAGCGACCATGAGACCCAGTACTTC. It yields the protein CASSPGTSDHETQYF.

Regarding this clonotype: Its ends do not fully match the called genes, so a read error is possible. The CDR3 region is CASSLRNTICF. The CDR3 coding sequence is TGTGCCAGCAGTCTTCGAAACACCATATGTTTT. This chain joins TRBV12-3 or TRBV12-4 and TRBJ1-3; the D is unclear. The CDR3 runs to 11 residues.

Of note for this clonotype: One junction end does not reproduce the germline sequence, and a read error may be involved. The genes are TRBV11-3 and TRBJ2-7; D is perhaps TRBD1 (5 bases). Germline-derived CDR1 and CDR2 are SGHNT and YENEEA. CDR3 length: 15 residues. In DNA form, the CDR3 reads TGTACCAGCAGCTATAGGACATGCCCCTCCTACGAGCAATACTTC. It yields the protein CTSSYRTCPSYEQYF. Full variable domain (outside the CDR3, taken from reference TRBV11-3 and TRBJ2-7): EAGVVQSPRYKIIEKKQPVAFWCNPISGHNTLYWYLQNLGQGPELLIRYENEEAVDDSQLPKDRFSAERLKGVDSTLKIQPAELGDSAVYLCTSSYRTCPSYEQYFGPGTRLTVT.

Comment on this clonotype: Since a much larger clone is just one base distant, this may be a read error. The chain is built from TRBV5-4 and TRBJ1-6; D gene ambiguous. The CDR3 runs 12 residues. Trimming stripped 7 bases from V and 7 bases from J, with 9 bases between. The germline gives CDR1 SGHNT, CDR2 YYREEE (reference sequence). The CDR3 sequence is CASYGVNSPLHF. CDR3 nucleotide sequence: TGTGCCAGCTATGGGGTCAATTCACCCCTCCACTTT.

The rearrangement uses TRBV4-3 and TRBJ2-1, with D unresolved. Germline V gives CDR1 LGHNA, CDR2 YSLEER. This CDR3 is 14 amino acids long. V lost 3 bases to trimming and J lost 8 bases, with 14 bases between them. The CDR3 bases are TGCGCCAGCAGCCATGATTTAGGGAACGATGAGCAGTTCTTC. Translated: CASSHDLGNDEQFF.

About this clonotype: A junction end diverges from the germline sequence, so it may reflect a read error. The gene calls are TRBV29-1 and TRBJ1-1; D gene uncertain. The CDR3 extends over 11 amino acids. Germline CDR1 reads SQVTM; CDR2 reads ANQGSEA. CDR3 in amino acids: CMYLQKTEAFF. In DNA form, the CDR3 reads TGTATGTACCTACAGAAGACTGAAGCTTTCTTT.